Reported below is one TCR beta chain. This entry is derived from a study of blood T cell repertoires in COVID-19. The wider study: The samples span acute and convalescent COVID-19 from the United States, Italy and Spain. From T cells, B-cell-depleted T cells, or PBMCs came the material, which was cDNA or gDNA.

TCRdb's table, derived via immunoSEQ multiplex PCR, lists solely in-frame clones and lacks some. The sample has 300,000 to 400,000 clones, more than 70% seen once. The V gene lost 0 bases and the J gene lost 3 bases, with 12 bases spanning the gap. The CDR3 sequence is 16 residues long. Germline CDR1 SGHTA, CDR2 FQGNSA. Sequencing was done on a sample of peripheral blood. This receptor was obtained from a woman between 50 and 59 years old who had recovered from COVID-19. The genes are TRBV7-2 and TRBJ1-3; tentative D call: TRBD1 (5 bases). CDR3 protein: CASSLAGRGGGNTIYF. For the CDR3, the DNA is TGTGCCAGCAGCTTAGCTGGTAGGGGTGGTGGAAACACCATATATTTT.